This entry concerns a single T cell receptor beta chain. This clone was seen a single time. Which antigen it targets is not known. Base qualities were left out, and no much larger clone turns up one base away. The sample is drawn from a study of blood T cell repertoires in COVID-19 (dated by TCRdb to the early 2020s). Concerning the study at large: Collaborator samples came from the United States, Italy and Spain and covered acute and convalescent phases of COVID-19. The material from the prospective study consisted of cDNA or gDNA derived from T cells, B-cell-depleted T cells, or PBMCs. The dataset comprised deeply sampled blood TCRbeta repertoires from subjects exposed to, actively infected with, or recovered from COVID-19. A freely available public database, intended as a resource for researchers studying the immune response to SARS-CoV-2, is where the repertoires were released. Samples were obtained from the ongoing ImmuneRACE study (first 160 participants) and from some 1,300 subjects provided by 6 global collaborators. The sample metadata nearly always contained a de-identified subject ID, COVID-19 status, age in years and sex. HLA class I and class II types, where available, came from metadata supplied by the sample provider rather than from assay-based typing.

Participants in the prospective study were enrolled through a virtual design, were aged roughly 18 to 90 years, and lived in roughly 26 United States geographic areas. In the prospective study, participants were assigned to cohorts based on the clinical history participants reported in a screening survey and a study questionnaire. Recovered participants in ImmuneRACE Cohort 3 were defined as having two consecutive negative NP/OP PCR tests, clearance from a healthcare professional, or resolution of symptoms. Each participant in the prospective study had whole blood, serum and a nasopharyngeal or oropharyngeal swab collected by mobile phlebotomists. Over a roughly 2-month period, participants in the prospective study had the option of providing additional blood draws and questionnaires. Blood samples from the prospective study were shipped frozen or at room temperature prior to DNA extraction. Overall results and qualifications from the work: The quantity of clinical and demographic metadata differed by source and by participant and was supplied without curation.

The germline V gene provides CDR1 MDHEN and CDR2 SYDVKM. From the cysteine through the phenylalanine, the CDR3 covers 16 amino acids. Of the read, only the CDR3 DNA is kept; its 48 bases are in frame from base 1. The V and J ends are trimmed by 6 bases and 0 bases, leaving 14 bases between them. TCRbeta CDR3 regions were amplified from genomic DNA by means of the immunoSEQ Assay, a bias-controlled multiplex PCR. On the study's bioinformatics: Nucleated cell counts per sample were estimated from amplification of reference gene primers within the assay. Sequence reads were collapsed and filtered to measure the absolute abundance of every unique TCRbeta CDR3 rearrangement. For each sample, productive Simpson clonality was calculated as the square root of Simpson's diversity index over productive rearrangements. This is the immuneACCESS table as TCRdb keeps it, with only in-frame sequences that have V and J called. A part of the clones is gone; compared with another copy, unresolved V genes explain less than half, and the rest is unexplained. D and trimming were read from the DNA, whereas the V and J calls and clone size are those reported in that table. For this sample there are about 350,000 clones; roughly 87% appear just once. The ten biggest clones cover approximately 0.99% of the sample.

The chain links TRBV28 with TRBJ2-2; TRBD2 might be the D gene, on 6 matching bases. Material: PBMCs or T cells enriched from blood (not recorded which). The source is a woman aged 25 to 39 who had recovered from COVID-19. The CDR3 protein is CASSQAGTANTGELFF. The DNA is TGTGCCAGCAGCCAAGCCGGGACTGCGAACACCGGGGAGCTGTTTTTT.